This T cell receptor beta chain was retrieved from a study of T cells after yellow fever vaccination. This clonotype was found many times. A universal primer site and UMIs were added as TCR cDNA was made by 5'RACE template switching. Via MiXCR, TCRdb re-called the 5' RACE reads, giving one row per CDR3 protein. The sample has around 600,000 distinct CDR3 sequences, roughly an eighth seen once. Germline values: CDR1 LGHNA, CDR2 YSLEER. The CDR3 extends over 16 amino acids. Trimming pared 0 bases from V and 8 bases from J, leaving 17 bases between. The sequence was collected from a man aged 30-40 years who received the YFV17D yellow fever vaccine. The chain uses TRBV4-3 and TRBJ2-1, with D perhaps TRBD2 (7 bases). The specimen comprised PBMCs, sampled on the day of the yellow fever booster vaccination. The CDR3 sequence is CASSQDRWEGGDEQFF. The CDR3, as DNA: TGCGCCAGCAGCCAAGATAGGTGGGAGGGGGGCGATGAGCAGTTCTTC.